The present T cell receptor (beta chain) was sequenced within a study of shared clonotypes between healthy human individuals (dated by TCRdb to the early 2020s). A note on the overall study: The cohort comprised two women and a few men aged 18 to 49 years. Per donor, three plates each were used for CD4 naive and CD4 memory, two for CD8 naive, and one for CD8 memory. To estimate repertoire size and how much clonotype sharing occurs between individuals, the study deeply sequenced the blood TCR repertoires of about 5 healthy adults. To increase sequencing depth and limit assay-specific biases, different laboratories used diverse techniques to prepare libraries and sequence TCR repertoires. Each donor's leukapheresis produced roughly between roughly 0.85 and 9.5 billion PBMCs. The paper's findings and limits, for the study overall: Naive subsets generally had larger estimated clonotype richness than memory subsets. Pairwise subsampling indicated that sequencing depth was expected to affect the degree of clonotype sharing among donors. Incomplete sequencing was indicated by rarefaction of sorted-subset datasets, despite the large sequencing depth. About 5% of naive CD4, 3% to 4% of naive CD8, 2% to 2.5% of memory CD4, and 0.4% of memory CD8 clonotypes were shared across several donors. The genetic and exposure-history diversity represented was limited by the small number of donors. Compared with non-shared clonotypes, clonotypes shared by all four sorted-subset donors had higher generation probabilities. Sampling was restricted to blood, and TCR repertoires in tissue are likely to differ from TCR repertoires in blood.

The germline V gene supplies CDR1 LGHNA and CDR2 YSLEER. The V and J ends are trimmed by 4 bases and 4 bases, leaving 17 bases between them. Counted from cysteine to phenylalanine, this CDR3 has 15 amino acids. The DNA shown is the 45-base CDR3, in frame from base 1. A word on this clone: This receptor's antigen is unknown. No much larger clone exists at a distance of one base, and base qualities are not known.

For the CD8 naive samples, CD45RO-negative cells were positively selected for CCR7, yielding a CD45RA+CCR7+ population from which TemRA cells were excluded. Donors were healthy HIV-negative adults with no recently reported acute infections or vaccinations. Every donor was a Caucasian adult residing in Nashville, Tennessee, USA. After blood collection by leukapheresis, PBMCs were isolated using Ficoll-Histopaque density gradient centrifugation and then cryopreserved in the vapor phase of liquid nitrogen. Analytical flow cytometry was used to check the purity and quantity of each magnetically sorted T cell population. Each sorted fraction had its genomic DNA isolated and then quantified by UV absorbance on a Nanodrop 2000c. Using the deep immunoSEQ assay, TCR CDR3 regions were amplified from genomic DNA by multiplex PCR. For each cell subset, the extracted genomic DNA was distributed evenly across all wells of several immunoSEQ 96-well plates, and each plate served as one replicate. Each replicate PCR for sorted subsets received 150 to 250 ng genomic DNA, equal to tens of thousands of T cell genomes. Purified libraries were quantified with a Qubit 3.0 fluorometer, sized on a Bioanalyzer 2100, and re-quantified with the KAPA Library Quantification kit. Every immunoSEQ 96-well plate was sequenced on a separate single-read 150-cycle Illumina NextSeq 550 flow cell. Regarding the original processing steps: Because only junctional sequences without quality scores were contained in the immunoSEQ output, filtering matching that applied to full-length reads could not be performed. Sequences were annotated with PyIR, a Python wrapper for IgBLAST v1.9, using IMGT germline references to assign V/J genes and CDR3. Reads were filtered out if the reads had weak V/J assignments (E-value above 1e-6), no CDR3, stop codons, out-of-frame junctions, or ambiguous translated residues. V3J clonotypes were defined by identical inferred V gene, J gene, and CDR3 amino acid sequence. Percentage overlap between repertoires was computed as shared unique clonotypes divided by the size of the smaller repertoire. RTK rarefaction, the Chao1 estimator, and Recon v2.1 estimates of unobserved clonotypes were used to assess repertoire richness. For all TCRbeta clonotypes obtained by the gDNA method from a handful of donors, generation probabilities were computed with OLGA. The source is immuneACCESS, and TCRdb retained only in-frame sequences with V and J called. Part of the clones is not carried over; for the studies checked, unresolved V genes explain less than half of this, and the remainder is unexplained. V and J calls and clone size are given by that table; D and trimming were obtained from the DNA. The sample table shows more than 2 million clones, and 85% to 95% are seen once. About 1.7% of the sample goes to the ten largest clones.

This clonotype was obtained from a man between 18 and 35 years old in good health. Some clones in this sample may be carry-over from other donors' samples. The chain couples TRBV4-3 to TRBJ2-7, with the D segment possibly TRBD1 or TRBD2, each aligning over 5 bases. Material: naive CD8+ T cells from PBMCs. The sample's cell subset or site, from its label and the paper: CD45RA+CCR7+. The sequence in DNA is TGCGCCAGCAGCCGAAATCCCGGGACGGATTACGAGCAGTACTTC. This encodes CASSRNPGTDYEQYF.